The 22 T cell receptor beta chains reported below all come from one sample, sequenced in a study of blood T cell repertoires in COVID-19. TCRdb's table, derived via immunoSEQ multiplex PCR, lists solely in-frame clones and lacks some. The sample yields about 130,000 clones, 84% seen once. Sequencing was done on a sample of peripheral blood. The origin of the receptors is a woman aged 60-75 years with acute or convalescent COVID-19.

The chain uses TRBV6-1 and TRBJ2-1; 8 bases are shared with TRBD2. Losses at the gene ends were 2 bases for V and 2 bases for J; bases not matched to a gene: 2. Per germline, CDR1 MNHNS and CDR2 SASEGT. CDR3 size: 15 residues. Here the CDR3 reads CASSELAGAYNEQFF. For the CDR3, the DNA is TGTGCCAGCAGTGAACTAGCGGGCGCCTACAATGAGCAGTTCTTC.

This chain links TRBV27 with TRBJ1-1, with 8 bases matching TRBD1. With 6 bases clipped from V and 0 bases from J, the junction kept 3 bases outside the gene matches. Looked up from germline, CDR1 is MNHEY and CDR2 is SMNVEV (reference sequence). This CDR3 comprises 14 residues. CDR3 protein: CASSLQGVNTEAFF. CDR3 sequence (DNA): TGTGCCAGCAGCCTACAGGGGGTGAACACTGAAGCTTTCTTT.

The chain couples TRBV3-1 (or the pseudogene TRBV3-2) to TRBJ2-3; unclear D gene. The CDR3 runs 15 residues. V was clipped by 0 bases and J by 6 bases, with 13 bases between them. The V gene's germline CDR1 is LGHDT and CDR2 YNNKEL (reference sequence). In nucleotides, the CDR3 is TGTGCCAGCAGCCAAGAGGTTAAGAACGCGGATACGCAGTATTTT. It is translated as CASSQEVKNADTQYF.

This clone has more than one count but fewer than ten. The CDR3 sequence is CASSLGDTNQPQHF. In DNA, the CDR3 is TGTGCCAGCAGTTTAGGGGACACCAATCAGCCCCAGCATTTT. The V gene is TRBV27, the J gene TRBJ1-5; tentatively, D is TRBD1 (6 bases). Trimming removed 2 bases from V and 3 bases from J, with 8 bases in between. CDR3 length equals 14 residues. Germline CDR1 reads MNHEY; CDR2 reads SMNVEV (reference sequence).

The chain uses TRBV24-1 and TRBJ2-5; tentatively, D is TRBD2 (5 bases). The germline V and J ends were trimmed by 3 bases and 1 base, with 8 bases remaining between them. Germline V gives CDR1 KGHDR, CDR2 SFDVKD. The CDR3 length is 14 residues. CDR3 sequence: CATSDEGSQETQYF. CDR3 coding DNA: TGTGCCACCAGTGATGAGGGATCCCAAGAGACCCAGTACTTC.

This clone has only a few counts. Different DNA sequences within this sample yield the same CDR3. The chain links TRBV12-3 or TRBV12-4 to TRBJ1-2; D is perhaps TRBD1 (6 bases). V lost 6 bases and J lost 2, with 10 bases in between. This CDR3 region has 13 residues. The CDR3 nucleotides read TGTGCCAGCAGAGCCGACAGGAACTATGGCTACACCTTC. Its protein is CASRADRNYGYTF.

This chain connects TRBV7-2 to TRBJ1-1; a weak D match, TRBD1 (6 bases). Germline lookup yields CDR1 SGHTA and CDR2 FQGNSA. The CDR3 contains 15 residues. V lost 5 bases and J lost 7, with 20 bases in between. CDR3: CASSGTGTLTGEAFF. DNA for the CDR3: TGTGCCAGCAGCGGAACCGGGACATTAACAGGTGAAGCTTTCTTT.

This chain connects TRBV11-2 to TRBJ2-5; D perhaps matches TRBD1 (6 bases). The CDR3 covers 17 residues. Germline CDR1 is SGHAT and CDR2 is FQNNGV. V lost 1 base to trimming and J lost 5 bases, with 20 bases between them. The CDR3 spells CASSLGIRTAHVETQYF. The CDR3 DNA sequence: TGTGCCAGCAGCTTAGGGATTCGGACAGCACATGTGGAGACCCAGTACTTC.

The chain has TRBV19 and TRBJ2-2; possible D gene TRBD2, 6 bases. Germline CDR1 LNHDA, CDR2 SQIVND (reference sequence). Trimming shortened V by 5 bases and J by 9 bases, and 13 bases separated the two germline ends. The CDR3 runs to 13 residues. The CDR3 loop reads CASSRDFLRELFF. DNA of the CDR3: TGTGCCAGTAGTCGGGACTTTCTAAGGGAGCTGTTTTTT.

V gene TRBV10-3 combines with J gene TRBJ2-5; TRBD2 might be the D (5 bases). The ends were cut back, 8 bases at V and 4 bases at J, with 8 bases in the middle. Germline values: CDR1 ENHRY, CDR2 SYGVKD. The CDR3 consists of 11 residues. CDR3 loop: CAIAGGETQYF. Here the CDR3 DNA reads TGTGCCATCGCGGGCGGAGAGACCCAGTACTTC.

The chain has TRBV25-1 and TRBJ1-4; D possibly corresponds to TRBD1 (5 bases). V gave up 5 bases and J gave up 4 bases, with 11 bases separating them. The CDR3 spans 14 residues. CDR1 is MGHDK, CDR2 SYGVNS, per germline. CDR3 amino acids: CASSRGTYNEKLFF. CDR3 in DNA: TGTGCCAGCAGTCGGGGGACCTATAATGAAAAACTGTTTTTT.

The rearrangement links TRBV4-1 to TRBJ1-5; D is unclear. This CDR3 region has 16 residues. V shed 0 bases and J shed 0 bases, with 9 bases lying between them. Per germline, CDR1 MGHRA and CDR2 YSYEKL. CDR3 protein: CASSQDRGVSNQPQHF. CDR3 nucleotide sequence: TGCGCCAGCAGCCAAGATCGCGGGGTTAGCAATCAGCCCCAGCATTTT.

The chain recombines TRBV7-8 with TRBJ1-4; TRBD1 matches 7 bases. J gave up 7 bases and V 5 bases, and 7 bases lay outside the gene matches. The CDR3 totals 14 residues. Germline lookup yields CDR1 SGHVS and CDR2 FQNEAQ. The CDR3 DNA follows: TGTGCCAGCAGCCCCGGGACAGTGGGTGAAAAACTGTTTTTT. Residues: CASSPGTVGEKLFF.

The chain recombines TRBV4-1 with TRBJ2-2; 11 bases align to TRBD2. Germline trimming cut 4 bases from V and 5 bases from J; bases unmatched to any gene: 6. This CDR3 is built from 16 residues. Germline loops: CDR1 MGHRA, CDR2 YSYEKL. The CDR3 protein is CASSPLAGGQTGELFF. DNA of the CDR3: TGCGCCAGCAGCCCTCTAGCGGGGGGCCAAACCGGGGAGCTGTTTTTT.

V gene TRBV6-6 combines with J gene TRBJ2-7; 10 nucleotides match TRBD1. CDR1 is MNHNY, CDR2 SVGAGI, per germline (reference sequence). The length of the CDR3 is 17 residues. V lost 5 bases to trimming and J lost 6 bases; unmatched junction nucleotides: 16. DNA of the CDR3: TGTGCCAGCAGTCCGTACCTATGGACAGGGGGAGGTTTCGAGCAGTACTTC. This codes for CASSPYLWTGGGFEQYF.

The CDR3 DNA is TGCGCCAGCAGCTTGCCCCCAGGACAGGTTTCCTCGGGGGGCTACACCTTC. It encodes CASSLPPGQVSSGGYTF. The chain links TRBV5-1 to TRBJ1-2; 7 bases align to TRBD1. The CDR3 sequence is 17 residues long. Germline V gene lookup returns CDR1 SGHRS and CDR2 YFSETQ. With 1 base clipped from V and 8 bases from J, the junction kept 17 bases outside the gene matches.

This clone was detected a few times. The CDR3 DNA reads as TGTGCCAGCAGTGCCCCCGGGGCAGGGGTAGGGGCCAACGTCCTGACTTTC. Translating gives CASSAPGAGVGANVLTF. The chain employs TRBV28 and TRBJ2-6; D possibly corresponds to TRBD1 (6 bases). Germline CDR1 and CDR2: MDHEN and SYDVKM. V was shortened by 5 bases and J by 4 bases, with 18 bases between the two germline ends. The CDR3 is 17 amino acids.

In this sample, this clone turned up once. The genes are TRBV28 and TRBJ1-2, with D perhaps TRBD1 (5 bases). Germline CDR1 is MDHEN and CDR2 is SYDVKM. The CDR3 is 13 residues long. Trimming shortened V by 5 bases and J by 5 bases, and 12 bases separated the two germline ends. DNA for the CDR3: TGTGCCAGCAGTCTTGGCCAGGGTTATGGCTACACCTTC. Translated: CASSLGQGYGYTF.

The chain joins TRBV19 to TRBJ1-1; possibly TRBD1 for D (6 bases). V was clipped by 10 bases and J by 5 bases, with 14 bases between them. Germline V gene data show CDR1 as LNHDA and CDR2 as SQIVND (reference sequence). This CDR3 comprises 12 residues. CDR3 loop: CATRGGGTEAFF. In DNA form, the CDR3 reads TGTGCCACTAGGGGAGGGGGTACTGAAGCTTTCTTT.

The rearrangement uses TRBV6-5 and TRBJ1-4; no firm D call. Deletions cut 0 bases from V and 6 bases from J, with 14 bases between. The CDR3 loop spans 16 amino acids. Germline V gene lookup returns CDR1 MNHEY and CDR2 SVGAGI. DNA for the CDR3: TGTGCCAGCAGTTACTCGTTGTCCAGGAGGCATGAAAAACTGTTTTTT. Amino acids: CASSYSLSRRHEKLFF.

The chain is built from TRBV27 and TRBJ1-1; D is possibly TRBD1 (6 bases). This CDR3 is built from 13 residues. V gave up 6 bases and J gave up 1 base, with 9 bases separating them. The germline V gene has CDR1 MNHEY and CDR2 SMNVEV (reference sequence). CDR3 residues: CASRMTGNTEAFF. The CDR3 DNA reads TGTGCCAGCAGGATGACAGGGAACACTGAAGCTTTCTTT.

The chain recombines TRBV28 with TRBJ1-5; the match to TRBD1 covers 7 bases. This CDR3 spans 13 amino acids. Germline assignment: CDR1 MDHEN and CDR2 SYDVKM. The V gene end was trimmed by 10 bases and the J gene end by 2 bases; junction bases not matched to a gene: 5. The CDR3 is CATEGAGNQPQHF. The CDR3 DNA reads as TGTGCCACCGAGGGGGCTGGCAATCAGCCCCAGCATTTT.